The 27 T cell receptor beta chains below were found in one sample sequenced in a study of cytomegalovirus exposure and HLA in healthy donors. This table comes from immunoSEQ multiplex PCR, and its TCRdb copy is limited to in-frame clones, with some not included. The sample has over 70,000 clones, about 90% seen once. Sequencing used PBMCs. The receptors were sampled from a young woman in good health and CMV-seropositive.

The J gene is TRBJ2-1, the V gene TRBV14; 7 bases line up with TRBD1. This CDR3 comprises 16 residues. In germline, CDR1 is SGHDN, CDR2 FVKESK. Germline trimming cut 5 bases from V and 6 bases from J; bases unmatched to any gene: 13. In nucleotides, the CDR3 is TGTGCCAGCAGCGCCCGGGACAGCTGGTCCCCCAATGAGCAGTTCTTC. This translates into CASSARDSWSPNEQFF.

The chain uses TRBV7-8 and TRBJ1-6; 7 nucleotides match TRBD1. This CDR3 spans 16 amino acids. Trimming at V came to 1 base and at J to 4 bases, leaving 4 bases not matched to a gene. Germline V lookup: CDR1 SGHVS, CDR2 FQNEAQ. The CDR3 DNA sequence: TGTGCCAGCAGCTTAGTGGCAGGGGGATATAATTCACCCCTCCACTTT. This gives the protein CASSLVAGGYNSPLHF. Filled out from reference TRBV7-8 and TRBJ1-6, the complete variable domain reads GAGVSQSPRYKVAKRGQDVALRCDPISGHVSLFWYQQALGQGPEFLTYFQNEAQLDKSGLPSDRFFAERPEGSVSTLKIQRTQQEDSAVYLCASSLVAGGYNSPLHFGNGTRLTVT.

The chain recombines TRBV29-1 with TRBJ2-7; 8 positions agree with TRBD1. With V trimmed by 6 bases and J by 5 bases, 6 bases remained unmatched. Germline lookup yields CDR1 SQVTM and CDR2 ANQGSEA. This CDR3 spans 12 amino acids. CDR3 nucleotide sequence: TGCAGCGTCGTGACAGGGGTCCACGAGCAGTACTTC. This sequence encodes CSVVTGVHEQYF.

Worth noting for this clone: Relative to the germline gene, one junction end is altered; a read error may explain this. The chain combines TRBV19 with TRBJ2-2; the D gene is possibly TRBD1 (5 bases). CDR1 LNHDA and CDR2 SQIVND come from the germline V gene (reference sequence). This CDR3 has 14 amino acids. The CDR3 reads CASNQGTNTGELFF. For the CDR3, the DNA is TGTGCAAGTAATCAGGGAACGAACACCGGGGAGCTGTTTTTT.

The chain employs TRBV9 and TRBJ2-3; a weak D match, TRBD2 (5 bases). The V end was cut by 2 bases, the J end by 1 base, with 11 bases between. The CDR3 spans 15 residues. Germline CDR1 reads SGDLS; CDR2 reads YYNGEE. The CDR3 sequence is CASSVRGLGTDTQYF. In DNA form, the CDR3 reads TGTGCCAGCAGCGTTCGCGGGCTAGGCACAGATACGCAGTATTTT.

The genes are TRBV4-2 and TRBJ2-1; the match to TRBD2 covers 7 bases. After removal of 1 base from V and 5 bases from J, the junction contained 5 bases not matched to a gene. The CDR3 is 15 amino acids. Germline V gene lookup returns CDR1 LGHNA and CDR2 YNFKEQ. This chain's CDR3 is CASSQAAGENNEQFF. The CDR3 DNA reads TGTGCCAGCAGCCAAGCGGCGGGAGAAAACAATGAGCAGTTCTTC.

J is TRBJ1-1 and V is TRBV19, with D maybe TRBD1 (6 bases). Trimming removed 6 bases at V and 4 bases at J, with 15 bases between. The CDR3 runs to 14 residues. Germline V gives CDR1 LNHDA, CDR2 SQIVND (reference sequence). CDR3 protein: CASSPFRGSTEAFF. As DNA, the CDR3 is TGTGCCAGTAGCCCTTTCAGGGGAAGCACTGAAGCTTTCTTT.

The rearrangement joins TRBV30 to TRBJ1-2, with D maybe TRBD1 (6 bases). CDR3 size: 13 residues. Germline CDR1 is GTSNPN and CDR2 is SVGIG (reference sequence). V lost 8 bases and J 5 bases, leaving 18 bases between the germline ends. The CDR3 DNA follows: TGTGCCGGGGGGCGGGGGGTTACGTATGGCTACACCTTC. It translates to CAGGRGVTYGYTF.

V gene TRBV11-3 combines with J gene TRBJ2-1; TRBD2 matches 14 bases. The germline gives CDR1 SGHNT, CDR2 YENEEA. This CDR3 contains 16 residues. V shed 5 bases, J shed 10 bases, and the junction held 10 bases outside the gene matches. CDR3 in amino acids: CASSPQTSGGAQEQFF. CDR3 sequence (DNA): TGTGCCAGCAGCCCTCAGACTAGCGGGGGGGCGCAAGAGCAGTTCTTC.

The chain combines TRBV7-2 with TRBJ1-1; D unresolved. The CDR3 spans 13 residues. The V gene's germline CDR1 is SGHTA and CDR2 FQGNSA. Trimming removed 6 bases at V and 1 base at J, with 9 bases between. The CDR3 region is CASRRDRNTEAFF. The DNA of the CDR3 is TGTGCCAGCAGGCGAGATAGGAACACTGAAGCTTTCTTT.

The J gene is TRBJ2-1, the V gene TRBV7-9; 11 bases line up with TRBD1. From germline, CDR1 is SEHNR and CDR2 FQNEAQ (reference sequence). This CDR3 region has 15 residues. Germline trimming cut 5 bases from V and 5 bases from J; bases unmatched to any gene: 5. Written as DNA, the CDR3 is TGTGCCAGCAGCCCCCGGGACAGGGGGGACAATGAGCAGTTCTTC. It encodes CASSPRDRGDNEQFF.

The chain recombines TRBV19 with TRBJ2-5; 10 bases match TRBD1. Germline-derived CDR1 and CDR2 are LNHDA and SQIVND (reference sequence). The CDR3 contains 14 residues. J gave up 4 bases and V 4 bases, and 3 bases lay outside the gene matches. The CDR3 sequence is CASSRQGARETQYF. In DNA form, the CDR3 reads TGTGCCAGTAGTAGACAGGGGGCTAGAGAGACCCAGTACTTC. The full variable domain, in which reference TRBV19 and TRBJ2-5 provide the parts outside the CDR3, is DGGITQSPKYLFRKEGQNVTLSCEQNLNHDAMYWYRQDPGQGLRLIYYSQIVNDFQKGDIAEGYSVSREKKESFPLTVTSAQKNPTAFYLCASSRQGARETQYFGPGTRLLVL.

This clone has just one count. V is TRBV30 and J is TRBJ1-2, with a tentative D call TRBD1 (5 bases). V lost 3 bases and J lost 1, with 9 bases in between. Germline loops: CDR1 GTSNPN, CDR2 SVGIG (reference sequence). The CDR3 sequence is 13 residues long. The CDR3 is CAWRPRVNYGYTF. The CDR3 region has the DNA TGTGCCTGGAGGCCCAGGGTTAACTATGGCTACACCTTC. The whole variable domain, remainder taken from reference TRBV30 and TRBJ1-2, is SQTIHQWPATLVQPVGSPLSLECTVEGTSNPNLYWYRQAAGRGLQLLFYSVGIGQISSEVPQNLSASRPQDRQFILSSKKLLLSDSGFYLCAWRPRVNYGYTFGSGTRLTVV.

The chain couples TRBV7-9 to TRBJ2-3, with 7 bases that match TRBD1. The CDR3 length is 13 residues. The germline V gene has CDR1 SEHNR and CDR2 FQNEAQ (reference sequence). The V segment lost 6 bases and the J segment 0 bases; nucleotides outside the gene matches: 0. The CDR3 DNA sequence: TGTGCCAGCAGGACAGGGAGCACAGATACGCAGTATTTT. Its protein product is CASRTGSTDTQYF.

This clone was seen a single time. The chain combines TRBV7-6 with TRBJ2-3, with TRBD2 identical over 10 bases. J was trimmed by 0 bases and V by 6 bases; bases with no gene match: 21. The CDR3 is 21 amino acids. Per germline, CDR1 SGHVS and CDR2 FNYEAQ. CDR3 in amino acids: CASSLPRDQKGLADSTDTQYF. CDR3 bases: TGTGCCAGCAGTCTCCCACGGGATCAAAAAGGACTAGCGGACAGCACAGATACGCAGTATTTT.

Concerning this clone: The junction and the germline gene differ at one end; a read error may be behind it. V is TRBV7-7 and J is TRBJ2-1; the match to TRBD2 covers 13 bases. The CDR3 extends over 15 amino acids. Germline values: CDR1 SSHAT, CDR2 FNYEAQ (reference sequence). The CDR3 loop is CASSATSGGAQEQFF. DNA for the CDR3: TGTGCTAGCAGCGCCACTAGCGGGGGGGCACAAGAGCAGTTCTTC.

The chain combines TRBV29-1 with TRBJ2-7; D might be TRBD1 (5 bases). Per germline, CDR1 SQVTM and CDR2 ANQGSEA. Deletions cut 4 bases from V and 4 bases from J, with 11 bases between. The CDR3 is 12 residues long. The CDR3 spells CSVVGDRYEQYF. CDR3 sequence (DNA): TGCAGCGTTGTAGGTGACAGATACGAGCAGTACTTC.

The CDR3 loop is CASSPQGRPNEQFF. The CDR3 region has the DNA TGTGCCAGCTCACCCCAGGGGCGACCCAATGAGCAGTTCTTC. The J gene is TRBJ2-1, the V gene TRBV18; D possibly corresponds to TRBD1 (6 bases). The V and J ends lost 3 bases and 6 bases respectively, with 12 bases between them. The length of the CDR3 is 14 residues. Germline CDR1 reads KGHSH; CDR2 reads LQKENI.

The chain carries TRBV28 and TRBJ1-2; D gene uncertain. CDR1 and CDR2 from the germline V gene are MDHEN and SYDVKM. CDR3 size: 16 residues. The V end lost 1 base, the J end lost 8 bases, and 20 bases lay between the germline ends. In DNA form, the CDR3 reads TGTGCCAGCAGTTTATATGAGAATAAGGGAGGTGGGGGCTACACCTTC. Its protein is CASSLYENKGGGGYTF.

In its sample, this clone was seen a few times. The chain uses TRBV5-1 and TRBJ2-5; 8 bases match TRBD1. The V and J ends lost 4 bases and 4 bases, in that order; junction bases with no gene match: 9. CDR1 and CDR2 from the germline V gene are SGHRS and YFSETQ. CDR3 length: 15 residues. The CDR3, as DNA: TGCGCCAGCAGCCCGCGGACAGGGAACGGAGAGACCCAGTACTTC. Translated, it gives CASSPRTGNGETQYF.

This clone was counted between two and nine times. The chain links TRBV4-2 to TRBJ2-2; the match to TRBD1 covers 7 bases. This CDR3 spans 15 amino acids. Trimming took 5 bases from V and 1 from J; bases not matched to a gene: 4. Germline V gene lookup returns CDR1 LGHNA and CDR2 YNFKEQ. The CDR3 here is CASSFRTGNTGELFF. CDR3 coding DNA: TGTGCCAGCAGCTTTAGGACAGGGAACACCGGGGAGCTGTTTTTT.

This clone occurred once. The V and J genes are TRBV6-6 and TRBJ2-7; D is possibly TRBD1 (6 bases). Germline V gene data show CDR1 as MNHNY and CDR2 as SVGAGI (reference sequence). V shed 2 bases and J shed 3 bases, with 8 bases lying between them. This CDR3 has 13 residues. This CDR3 is CASSYADSYEQYF. CDR3 in DNA: TGTGCCAGCAGTTACGCGGACAGCTACGAGCAGTACTTC.

The V and J genes are TRBV4-3 and TRBJ2-7; 10 nucleotides align to TRBD2. The CDR3 loop spans 16 amino acids. Germline V gene sequence: CDR1 LGHNA, CDR2 YSLEER. The V and J ends lost 0 bases and 2 bases, in that order; junction bases with no gene match: 4. The CDR3 DNA follows: TGCGCCAGCAGCCAAGATATAACTAGCGGGACCTACGAGCAGTACTTC. As protein: CASSQDITSGTYEQYF.

This sequence joins TRBV7-2 and TRBJ2-7; D unclear. The CDR3 is 15 amino acids. The ends were cut back, 1 base at V and 8 bases at J, with 18 bases in the middle. The germline gives CDR1 SGHTA, CDR2 FQGNSA. The CDR3 bases are TGTGCCAGCAGCTTAGACGGCAGGAACGCCGACAAGCAGTACTTC. The encoded protein is CASSLDGRNADKQYF.

CDR3 in DNA: TGTGCCAGCAGTGTCGGTGGGGCTGCTGGGGCCAACGTCCTGACTTTC. Translated: CASSVGGAAGANVLTF. This sequence joins TRBV6-4 and TRBJ2-6, with D perhaps TRBD1 (5 bases). This CDR3 is 16 amino acids long. Trimming shortened V by 4 bases and J by 2 bases, and 12 bases separated the two germline ends. The germline gives CDR1 MRHNA, CDR2 SNTAGT.

The rearrangement uses TRBV19 and TRBJ2-2, with a possible D match to TRBD2 (6 bases). V lost 10 bases to trimming and J lost 6 bases, with 21 bases between them. This CDR3 contains 15 residues. Germline CDR1 is LNHDA and CDR2 is SQIVND (reference sequence). The CDR3: CATSLGLNLAGELFF. The CDR3 coding sequence is TGTGCCACCAGCCTGGGACTGAATCTGGCCGGGGAGCTGTTTTTT.

The chain joins TRBV4-2 to TRBJ2-3; the match to TRBD2 covers 13 bases. The CDR3 length is 15 residues. Germline V gene lookup returns CDR1 LGHNA and CDR2 YNFKEQ. The V segment lost 7 bases and the J segment 14 bases; nucleotides outside the gene matches: 15. The CDR3 reads CASNSGLAGDSQWYF. The CDR3 DNA reads TGTGCCAGCAACAGCGGACTAGCGGGAGATTCGCAGTGGTATTTT.